This TCR beta chain was observed in a study of blood T cells in healthy people across ages. This CDR3 is 16 amino acids long. V was trimmed by 0 bases and J by 0 bases, leaving 10 bases between them. Looked up from germline, CDR1 is SGDLS and CDR2 is YYNGEE. Primed by a sample-barcoded 5' primer and a J-beta primer mix, a second PCR proceeded for about 6 to 11 cycles. TCRdb re-derived calls from the 5' RACE reads in MiXCR, one entry per CDR3 protein. The repertoire holds 1 million to 1.2 million distinct CDR3 sequences, with roughly two fifths as singletons. Donation came from healthy Caucasian individuals in Russia who were aged roughly 6 to 95.

The chain combines TRBV9 with TRBJ1-3; D unresolved. Material: blood. The TCR comes from a man younger than 35 in good health. The CDR3 nucleotides are TGTGCCAGCAGCGTAGATGGAGGGTCCTCTGGAAACACCATATATTTT. Translated: CASSVDGGSSGNTIYF.